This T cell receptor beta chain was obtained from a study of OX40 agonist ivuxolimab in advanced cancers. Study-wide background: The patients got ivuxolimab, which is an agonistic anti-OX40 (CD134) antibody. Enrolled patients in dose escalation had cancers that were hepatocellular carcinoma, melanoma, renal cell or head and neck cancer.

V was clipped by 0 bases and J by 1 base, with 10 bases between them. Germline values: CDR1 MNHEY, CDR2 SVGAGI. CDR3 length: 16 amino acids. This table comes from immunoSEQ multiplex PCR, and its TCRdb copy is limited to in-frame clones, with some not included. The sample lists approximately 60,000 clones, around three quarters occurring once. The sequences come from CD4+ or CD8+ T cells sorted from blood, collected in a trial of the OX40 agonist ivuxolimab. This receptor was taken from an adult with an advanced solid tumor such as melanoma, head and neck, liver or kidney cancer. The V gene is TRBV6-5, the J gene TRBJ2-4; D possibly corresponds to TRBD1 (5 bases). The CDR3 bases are TGTGCCAGCAGTTACTCAAGGGGCAGGGCCAAAAACATTCAGTACTTC. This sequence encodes CASSYSRGRAKNIQYF.